This T cell receptor beta chain was observed in a study of response to subunit inactivated influenza vaccine. Findings and caveats of the study: Each seasonal influenza vaccination recruits few new T cells, the authors suggested.

In TCRdb, the RT-PCR reads were re-called with MiXCR into one record per CDR3 protein. The sample holds about 780,000 distinct CDR3 sequences; 18% are singletons and the top ten take 11%. The CDR3 totals 16 residues. Trimming removed 0 bases at V and 0 bases at J, with 9 bases between. Germline V gene lookup returns CDR1 MGHDK and CDR2 SYGVNS. This clonotype occurred many times. Its target is unknown. The chain joins TRBV25-1 to TRBJ2-1; tentative D call: TRBD1 (6 bases). The sequenced sample was PBMCs from blood, obtained 5 days after vaccination. This TCR came from a man aged 45-60 years who received an inactivated influenza vaccine. CDR3 loop: CASSEYTGSSYNEQFF. CDR3 nucleotide sequence: TGTGCCAGCAGTGAATATACAGGGAGCTCCTACAATGAGCAGTTCTTC.